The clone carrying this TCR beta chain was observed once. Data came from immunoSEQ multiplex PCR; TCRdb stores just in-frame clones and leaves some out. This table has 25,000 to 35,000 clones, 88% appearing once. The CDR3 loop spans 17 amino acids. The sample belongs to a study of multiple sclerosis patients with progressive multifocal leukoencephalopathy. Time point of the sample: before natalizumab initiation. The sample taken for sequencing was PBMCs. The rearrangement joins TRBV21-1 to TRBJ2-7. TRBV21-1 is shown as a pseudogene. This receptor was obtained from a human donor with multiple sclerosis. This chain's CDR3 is CASSITPDKPRVYEQYF. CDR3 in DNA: TGTGCCAGCAGCATAACCCCAGACAAGCCAAGGGTATACGAGCAGTACTTC.